This T cell receptor beta chain was sequenced in a study of response to subunit inactivated influenza vaccine. Whole-study findings and limits: Only a handful of new T cells, the authors suggested, are recruited with each seasonal influenza vaccination.

Germline V gene lookup returns CDR1 MNHNS and CDR2 SASEGT. CDR3 size: 14 residues. The germline V and J ends were trimmed by 6 bases and 0 bases, with 11 bases remaining between them. TCRdb independently ran MiXCR on the RT-PCR reads; one entry per CDR3 protein. The table records about 190,000 distinct CDR3 sequences, around an eighth of them present only once. There are a few counts of this clonotype. Its matching antigen is unknown. The material sequenced was CD8+ T cells sorted from PBMCs, taken approximately 5 days after vaccination. V is TRBV6-1 and J is TRBJ1-1; D is possibly TRBD1 (6 bases). The clonotype was recovered from a man aged 50-59 years who received an inactivated influenza vaccine. The DNA of the CDR3 is TGTGCCAGCAGAACGGACAGCTTGAACACTGAAGCTTTCTTT. Translating gives CASRTDSLNTEAFF.